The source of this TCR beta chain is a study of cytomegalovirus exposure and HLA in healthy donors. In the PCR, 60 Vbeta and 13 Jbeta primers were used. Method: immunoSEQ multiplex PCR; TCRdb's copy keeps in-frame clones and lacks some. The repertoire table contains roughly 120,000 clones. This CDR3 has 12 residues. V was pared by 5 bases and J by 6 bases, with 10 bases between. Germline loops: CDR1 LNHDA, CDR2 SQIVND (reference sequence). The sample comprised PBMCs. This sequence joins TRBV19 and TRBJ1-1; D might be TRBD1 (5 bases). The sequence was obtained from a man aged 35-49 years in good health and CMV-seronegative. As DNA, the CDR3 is TGTGCCAGTAGTGGGGCCAGGGCTGAAGCTTTCTTT. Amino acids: CASSGARAEAFF.